Listed below are T cell receptor beta chains from one sample, sequenced in a study of cytomegalovirus exposure and HLA in healthy donors. Sequenced by immunoSEQ multiplex PCR; TCRdb stores in-frame clones only, minus some. Of roughly 130,000 clones in the sample, roughly 8.3% were seen once. The sequencing sample was made of PBMCs. The source is a man between 40 and 49 years old in good health and CMV-seronegative. The CDR3 runs from the conserved cysteine through the conserved F or W. D genes are given only for firm matches. A row's size may be missing; if present it is once, few, many or a size class.

cdr3_aa	cdr3_nt	v_call	j_call	clone_size	d_call
CASRTSGANVLTF	TGCGCCAGCAGAACATCTGGGGCCAACGTCCTGACTTTC	TRBV5-1	TRBJ2-6	few	-
CASRVREANTEAFF	TGTGCCAGCAGGGTCCGGGAAGCGAACACTGAAGCTTTCTTT	TRBV6-5	TRBJ1-1	few	-
CASLDRGLGGANVLTF	TGTGCCAGCTTAGACAGGGGGCTAGGTGGGGCCAACGTCCTGACTTTC	TRBV2	TRBJ2-6	-	TRBD1
CASSTTGNTEAFF	TGTGCCAGCAGCACAACAGGGAACACTGAAGCTTTCTTT	TRBV11-2	TRBJ1-1	-	-
CAWSVGQPNEQFF	TGTGCCTGGAGTGTGGGACAGCCTAATGAGCAGTTCTTC	TRBV30	TRBJ2-1	-	TRBD1
CASSLRGPQETQYF	TGTGCCAGCAGCTTAAGGGGGCCCCAAGAGACCCAGTACTTC	TRBV13	TRBJ2-5	-	TRBD1
CASSIDPGTGELFF	TGTGCCAGTAGTATAGATCCAGGGACCGGGGAGCTGTTTTTT	TRBV19	TRBJ2-2	few	-
CASSHQGSNQPQHF	TGTGCCAGCAGCCACCAGGGTTCGAATCAGCCCCAGCATTTT	TRBV5-4	TRBJ1-5	-	-
CASSVTVDNSPLHF	TGTGCCAGCAGCGTAACTGTTGATAATTCACCCCTCCACTTT	TRBV9	TRBJ1-6	few	-
CASLSLSGANVLTF	TGTGCCAGCTTGTCCCTGTCCGGGGCCAACGTCCTGACTTTC	TRBV28	TRBJ2-6	few	-
CASSGVEGENEQFF	TGCGCCAGCAGCGGGGTCGAGGGGGAGAATGAGCAGTTCTTC	TRBV5-1	TRBJ2-1	few	-
CASSASPALHSNQPQHF	TGCGCCAGCAGCGCGAGCCCCGCTCTTCATAGCAATCAGCCCCAGCATTTT	TRBV5-1	TRBJ1-5	-	-
CASSRKLAGGYNEQFF	TGTGCCAGCAGCAGAAAACTAGCGGGGGGGTACAATGAGCAGTTCTTC	TRBV7-6	TRBJ2-1	-	TRBD2
CASSTWDGRLVTGELFF	TGTGCCAGCAGCACTTGGGACGGGAGGCTTGTAACCGGGGAGCTGTTTTTT	TRBV5-4	TRBJ2-2	-	TRBD2
CASSLGVGGGPNNEQFF	TGTGCCAGCAGCCTCGGGGTTGGGGGGGGCCCAAACAATGAGCAGTTCTTC	TRBV7-9	TRBJ2-1	-	-
CASSSGWVGTEAFF	TGTGCCAGCAGCTCCGGGTGGGTGGGCACTGAAGCTTTCTTT	TRBV5-4	TRBJ1-1	-	-
CASSSLGGEANEKLFF	TGTGCCAGCAGTTCCCTCGGGGGGGAGGCTAATGAAAAACTGTTTTTT	TRBV6-6	TRBJ1-4	few	-
CSVELAGSNEQFF	TGCAGCGTTGAACTAGCGGGGTCCAATGAGCAGTTCTTC	TRBV29-1	TRBJ2-1	few	TRBD2
CASSSRTGLQETQYF	TGTGCCAGCAGCTCCCGGACAGGACTCCAAGAGACCCAGTACTTC	TRBV7-9	TRBJ2-5	-	TRBD1
CASSQIAGATDTQYF	TGTGCCAGCAGCCAAATAGCGGGGGCCACAGATACGCAGTATTTT	TRBV4-2	TRBJ2-3	few	TRBD2
CARQTESNTEAFF	TGTGCCAGACAGACTGAGTCGAACACTGAAGCTTTCTTT	TRBV10-3	TRBJ1-1	-	-
CASSPWTSGVRAQFF	TGTGCCAGCAGCCCCTGGACTAGCGGGGTTAGGGCACAGTTCTTC	TRBV5-6	TRBJ2-1	few	TRBD2
CASSLGQQETQYF	TGTGCCAGCAGCTTAGGTCAGCAAGAGACCCAGTACTTC	TRBV7-2	TRBJ2-5	-	-
CASSQSGALGSYNEQFF	TGTGCCAGCAGCCAAAGTGGGGCCCTCGGCTCCTACAATGAGCAGTTCTTC	TRBV13	TRBJ2-1	few	-
CASSQDERDAGELFF	TGTGCCAGCAGCCAAGATGAGAGGGATGCCGGGGAGCTGTTTTTT	TRBV14	TRBJ2-2	few	-
CASSVRDLKGELFF	TGTGCCAGCAGTGTACGGGATCTGAAAGGGGAGCTGTTTTTT	TRBV6-1	TRBJ2-2	few	-
CASQEGQPQHF	TGTGCCAGCCAGGAAGGTCAGCCCCAGCATTTT	TRBV6-1	TRBJ1-5	few	-
CASTVDIPGGEAFF	TGTGCCAGCACCGTAGACATCCCAGGGGGTGAAGCTTTCTTT	TRBV6-6	TRBJ1-1	-	TRBD1
CASTSARDRGTYEQYF	TGTGCCAGCACCTCGGCACGGGACAGGGGGACATACGAGCAGTACTTC	TRBV6-8	TRBJ2-7	few	TRBD1
CASLGRTYQPQHF	TGTGCCAGCTTGGGCCGGACTTATCAGCCCCAGCATTTT	TRBV28	TRBJ1-5	-	-
CATSIEGRGTGELFF	TGTGCCACCTCCATCGAGGGGAGGGGGACCGGGGAGCTGTTTTTT	TRBV2	TRBJ2-2	many	-
CASSPNGQGPTTEAFF	TGCGCCAGCAGCCCGAACGGACAGGGACCTACCACTGAAGCTTTCTTT	TRBV4-3	TRBJ1-1	-	TRBD1
CASSRQVAGFTGELFF	TGTGCCAGCAGCCGACAGGTAGCGGGGTTCACCGGGGAGCTGTTTTTT	TRBV9	TRBJ2-2	-	TRBD2
CASSPGGILDYEQYF	TGTGCCAGCAGCCCAGGGGGGATTCTAGACTACGAGCAGTACTTC	TRBV7-2	TRBJ2-7	-	-
CASSIRQLGYTF	TGTGCCAGTAGCATCCGACAGCTGGGCTACACCTTC	TRBV19	TRBJ1-2	few	-
CSVGEALGFSLAKNIQYF	TGCAGCGTTGGGGAGGCCCTCGGGTTCTCACTAGCCAAAAACATTCAGTACTTC	TRBV29-1	TRBJ2-4	-	-
CASSLLPSGGDTDTQYF	TGTGCCAGCAGCTTACTACCTAGCGGGGGGGATACAGATACGCAGTATTTT	TRBV5-4	TRBJ2-3	few	TRBD2
CSAPGRGFTDTQYF	TGCAGCGCCCCGGGCCGGGGATTCACAGATACGCAGTATTTT	TRBV29-1	TRBJ2-3	few	-